This T cell receptor (beta chain) is drawn from a study of Ad26.COV2.S vaccination and SARS-CoV-2 variants. The CDR3 has 16 residues. Germline V gene data show CDR1 as WSHSY and CDR2 as SAAADI. V lost 7 bases, J lost 0 bases, and 7 bases stayed unmatched. Regarding treatment: about 20 received Ad26.COV2.S at low or high dose, single or two shots; about 5 received placebo; per-sample allocation not given. Sampling was done on day 63 after the first vaccine or placebo injection. Whole-study findings and limits: Reported findings describe substantial breadth in spike-specific CD8+ and CD4+ T cell responses following vaccination.

Turning to this clone: The antigen remains unidentified.

Here immunoSEQ multiplex PCR was the method, and the copy in TCRdb shows in-frame clones only, minus some. This sample has 450,000 to 550,000 clones; approximately 89% occur once, and the top ten carry around 2.5%. The receptor comes from a person between 18 and 60 years old who received the Ad26.COV2.S COVID-19 vaccine or a placebo. The starting material was peripheral blood, obtained in a trial of Ad26.COV2.S vaccine versus placebo. The gene calls are TRBV10-2 and TRBJ2-5; 11 bases agree with TRBD2. The CDR3 spells CASTGTSGGHQETQYF. The CDR3 DNA reads as TGCGCCAGCACCGGAACTAGCGGGGGCCACCAAGAGACCCAGTACTTC.